The 7 T cell receptor beta chains listed next were all sequenced from one sample in a study of blood T cell repertoires in COVID-19. Generated by immunoSEQ multiplex PCR, the TCRdb table keeps only in-frame clones and is missing some. The sample has about 46,000 clones, around 93% seen once; the top ten hold about 3.1%. Sequencing used peripheral blood. These receptors came from a man aged 45 to 65 with acute or convalescent COVID-19.

This clone was recorded a few times. The V gene is TRBV23-1, the J gene TRBJ1-1; D is perhaps TRBD1 (5 bases). TRBV23-1 is designated an ORF whose function remains uncertain. The CDR3 is 15 residues long. V was cut by 0 bases and J by 9 bases, with 17 bases left in between. CDR3 protein: CASSQSVRVTHKAFF. CDR3 DNA: TGCGCCAGCAGTCAATCTGTCAGGGTAACTCACAAAGCTTTCTTT.

The chain links TRBV27 to TRBJ1-1; no reliable D call. Trimming removed 1 base from V and 2 bases from J, with 8 bases in between. The germline V gene encodes CDR1 MNHEY and CDR2 SMNVEV (reference sequence). The CDR3 spans 14 residues. CDR3 coding DNA: TGTGCCAGCAGTTTATATCCAGTCAACACTGAAGCTTTCTTT. Translation gives CASSLYPVNTEAFF.

This chain joins TRBV7-3 and TRBJ1-6, with 8 bases matching TRBD1. Germline V lookup: CDR1 SGHTA, CDR2 FQGTGA. With 2 bases clipped from V and 9 bases from J, the junction kept 9 bases outside the gene matches. This CDR3 has 16 amino acids. Here the CDR3 reads CASSLLGQGLGSPLHF. Written as DNA, the CDR3 is TGTGCCAGCAGCTTATTAGGACAGGGTCTCGGTTCACCCCTCCACTTT.

This rearrangement joins TRBV27 to TRBJ2-1; tentatively, D is TRBD2 (6 bases). V lost 6 bases and J 1 base, leaving 16 bases between the germline ends. This CDR3 spans 16 amino acids. Germline CDR1 and CDR2: MNHEY and SMNVEV (reference sequence). Here the CDR3 DNA reads TGTGCCAGCAGGCCTAAGCGGGTCGGTTCCTACAATGAGCAGTTCTTC. It translates to CASRPKRVGSYNEQFF.

The chain carries TRBV29-1 and TRBJ1-1; 7 positions agree with TRBD1. CDR1 is SQVTM, CDR2 ANQGSEA, per germline. This CDR3 is 13 amino acids long. Germline trimming cut 7 bases from V and 0 bases from J; bases unmatched to any gene: 5. Here the CDR3 reads CSAGQTMNTEAFF. In DNA form, the CDR3 reads TGCAGCGCGGGACAGACAATGAACACTGAAGCTTTCTTT.

The rearrangement joins TRBV2 to TRBJ2-5; 8 nucleotides line up with TRBD1. Losses at the gene ends were 6 bases for V and 1 base for J; bases not matched to a gene: 4. The CDR3 loop spans 14 amino acids. From germline, CDR1 is SNHLY and CDR2 FYNNEI. CDR3 bases: TGTGCCAGCAGCTACAGGGGGACCCAAGAGACCCAGTACTTC. Its translation: CASSYRGTQETQYF.

The V call is TRBV4-1, the J call TRBJ1-2; D might be TRBD1 (5 bases). The CDR3 totals 15 residues. Trimming removed 0 bases at V and 8 bases at J, with 16 bases between. Germline loops: CDR1 MGHRA, CDR2 YSYEKL. CDR3 sequence (DNA): TGCGCCAGCAGCCAAGATCTCGGGCAGGGAGGAGGCTACACCTTC. It is translated as CASSQDLGQGGGYTF.